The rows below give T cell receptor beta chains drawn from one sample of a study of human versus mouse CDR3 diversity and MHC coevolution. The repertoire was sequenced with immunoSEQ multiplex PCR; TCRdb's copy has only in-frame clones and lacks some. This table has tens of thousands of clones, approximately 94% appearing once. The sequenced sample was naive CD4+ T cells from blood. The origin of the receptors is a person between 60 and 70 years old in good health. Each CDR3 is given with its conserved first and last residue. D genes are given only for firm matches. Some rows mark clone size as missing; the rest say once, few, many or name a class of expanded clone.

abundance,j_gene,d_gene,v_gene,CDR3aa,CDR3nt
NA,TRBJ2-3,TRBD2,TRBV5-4,CASSLGLAGGTDTQYF,TGTGCCAGCAGCTTGGGTCTAGCGGGAGGCACAGATACGCAGTATTTT
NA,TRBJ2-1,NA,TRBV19,CASSTPSSYNEQFF,TGTGCCAGTAGCACTCCTAGCTCCTACAATGAGCAGTTCTTC
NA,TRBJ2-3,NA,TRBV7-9,CASRLTSTDTQYF,TGTGCCAGCAGGTTAACTAGCACAGATACGCAGTATTTT
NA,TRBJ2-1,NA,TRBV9,CASSIATGVDEQFF,TGTGCCAGCAGCATAGCTACGGGGGTGGATGAGCAGTTCTTC
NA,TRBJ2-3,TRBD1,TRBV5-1,CASSSGTGRGGTDTQYF,TGCGCCAGCAGCTCCGGGACAGGCAGAGGTGGCACAGATACGCAGTATTTT
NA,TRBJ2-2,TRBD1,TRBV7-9,CASSYRQGTRTGELFF,TGTGCCAGCAGCTATAGACAGGGGACGAGGACCGGGGAGCTGTTTTTT
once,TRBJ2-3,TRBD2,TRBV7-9,CASSPLAGGPFGDTQYF,TGTGCCAGCAGCCCATTAGCGGGAGGGCCCTTTGGAGATACGCAGTATTTT
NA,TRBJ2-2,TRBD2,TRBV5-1,CASSGGRATGELFF,TGCGCCAGCTCAGGCGGGAGGGCGACCGGGGAGCTGTTTTTT
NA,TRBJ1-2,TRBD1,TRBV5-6,CASSPTMTGGYGYTF,TGTGCCAGCAGCCCGACTATGACAGGGGGGTATGGCTACACCTTC
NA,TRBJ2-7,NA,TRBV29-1,CSGRDTSYEQYF,TGCAGCGGACGGGACACCTCCTACGAGCAGTACTTC
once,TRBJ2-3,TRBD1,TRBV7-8,CASSFDRASTDTQYF,TGTGCCAGCAGCTTCGACAGGGCTAGCACAGATACGCAGTATTTT
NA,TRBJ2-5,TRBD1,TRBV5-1,CASSLAPGQGSGQETQYF,TGCGCCAGCAGCTTGGCACCCGGACAGGGTTCCGGGCAAGAGACCCAGTACTTC
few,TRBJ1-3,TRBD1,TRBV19,CASSINGQAADSGNTIYF,TGTGCCAGTAGTATAAACGGACAGGCAGCCGACTCTGGAAACACCATATATTTT
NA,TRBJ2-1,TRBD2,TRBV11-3,CASSLTSGNGEQFF,TGTGCCAGCAGCTTAACTAGCGGGAACGGTGAGCAGTTCTTC
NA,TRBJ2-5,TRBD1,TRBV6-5,CASSYGRGLWETQYF,TGTGCCAGCAGTTACGGCAGGGGGCTTTGGGAGACCCAGTACTTC
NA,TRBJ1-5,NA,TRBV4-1,CASSPTYSNQPQHF,TGCGCCAGCAGCCCGACATATAGCAATCAGCCCCAGCATTTT
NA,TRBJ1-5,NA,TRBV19,CASSLAGSGASQPQHF,TGTGCCAGTAGCCTAGCGGGGTCAGGGGCGAGTCAGCCCCAGCATTTT
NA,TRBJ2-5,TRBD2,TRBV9,CASSVDSGTVGETQYF,TGTGCCAGCAGCGTAGACAGCGGGACGGTGGGGGAGACCCAGTACTTC
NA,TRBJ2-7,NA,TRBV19,CASSTRSGEQYF,TGTGCCAGTAGTACGAGGTCTGGAGAGCAGTACTTC
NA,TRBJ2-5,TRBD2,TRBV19,CASSIARGGSETQYF,TGTGCCAGTAGTATAGCTCGGGGGGGTTCGGAGACCCAGTACTTC
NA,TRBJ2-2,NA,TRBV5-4,CASSLSPRGGLYTGELFF,TGTGCCAGCAGCTTGAGTCCCCGGGGAGGACTCTACACCGGGGAGCTGTTTTTT
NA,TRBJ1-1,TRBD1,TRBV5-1,CASSLNRGDEAFF,TGCGCCAGCAGCTTGAACAGGGGGGACGAAGCTTTCTTT
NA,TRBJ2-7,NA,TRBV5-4,CASSLDGGVSYEQYF,TGTGCCAGCAGCTTGGACGGCGGGGTATCCTACGAGCAGTACTTC
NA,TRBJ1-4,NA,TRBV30,CAWKTPPNEKLFF,TGTGCCTGGAAAACACCCCCTAATGAAAAACTGTTTTTT
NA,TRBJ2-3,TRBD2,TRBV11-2,CASSRSGLAGGRDTQYF,TGTGCCAGCAGCAGGTCGGGACTAGCGGGAGGTAGAGATACGCAGTATTTT
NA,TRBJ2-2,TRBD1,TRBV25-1,CASSRGQGRTGELFF,TGTGCCAGCAGTCGAGGACAGGGGCGCACCGGGGAGCTGTTTTTT
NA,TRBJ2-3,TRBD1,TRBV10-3,CAISLGGRSTDTQYF,TGTGCCATCAGTTTAGGGGGCCGCAGCACAGATACGCAGTATTTT
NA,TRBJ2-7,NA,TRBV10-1,CASSGGSYEQYF,TGCGCCAGCAGTGGAGGATCCTACGAGCAGTACTTC
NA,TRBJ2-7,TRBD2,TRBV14,CASSQPPWGGSTYEQYF,TGTGCCAGCAGCCAACCACCCTGGGGGGGGAGCACCTACGAGCAGTACTTC
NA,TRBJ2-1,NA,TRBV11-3,CASSSDSSYNEQFF,TGTGCCAGCAGCTCGGACAGCTCCTACAATGAGCAGTTCTTC
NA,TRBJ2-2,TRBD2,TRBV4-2,CASSISGNGELFF,TGTGCCAGCAGCATTAGCGGGAACGGGGAGCTGTTTTTT
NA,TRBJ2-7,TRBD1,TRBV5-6,CASSFPLRGTGDIEQYF,TGTGCCAGCAGCTTTCCACTCAGAGGGACAGGTGACATCGAGCAGTACTTC
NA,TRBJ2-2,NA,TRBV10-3,CAISVSRVTTAGELFF,TGTGCCATCAGTGTGAGCAGGGTTACAACTGCCGGGGAGCTGTTTTTT
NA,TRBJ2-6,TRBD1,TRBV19,CASSAYIGTGVGGANVLTF,TGTGCCAGTAGTGCCTACATTGGGACAGGGGTTGGTGGGGCCAACGTCCTGACTTTC
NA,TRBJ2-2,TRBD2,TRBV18,CASSPTSVNTGELFF,TGTGCCAGCTCACCGACTAGCGTGAACACCGGGGAGCTGTTTTTT
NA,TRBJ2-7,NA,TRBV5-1,CASSFPGSAYEQYF,TGCGCCAGCAGCTTCCCGGGATCTGCCTACGAGCAGTACTTC
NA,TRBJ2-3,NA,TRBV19,CASSWRSVTSTDTQYF,TGTGCCAGTAGTTGGCGAAGCGTCACTAGCACAGATACGCAGTATTTT
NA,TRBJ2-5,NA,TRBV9,CASSAGTFPQETQYF,TGTGCCAGCAGCGCCGGGACTTTCCCTCAGGAGACCCAGTACTTC
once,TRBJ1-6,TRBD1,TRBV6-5,CASREQGKNSPLHF,TGTGCCAGCAGGGAACAGGGGAAAAATTCACCCCTCCACTTT
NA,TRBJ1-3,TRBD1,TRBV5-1,CASSLGQGGNTIYF,TGCGCCAGCAGCCTTGGACAGGGTGGAAACACCATATATTTT
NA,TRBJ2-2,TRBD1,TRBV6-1,CAIIMWDSHTGELFF,TGTGCCATCATAATGTGGGACAGTCACACCGGGGAGCTGTTTTTT
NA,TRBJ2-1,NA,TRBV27,CASSPVDYYNEQFF,TGTGCCAGCAGTCCCGTGGACTACTACAATGAGCAGTTCTTC
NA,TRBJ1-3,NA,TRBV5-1,CASSEQTQGSGNTIYF,TGCGCCAGCAGCGAACAGACGCAGGGGTCTGGAAACACCATATATTTT
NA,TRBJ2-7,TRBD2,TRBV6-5,CASTVAGSYEQYF,TGTGCCAGCACTGTAGCGGGGTCCTACGAGCAGTACTTC
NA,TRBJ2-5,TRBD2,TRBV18,CASRATSGQETQYF,TGTGCCAGCCGCGCCACTAGCGGACAAGAGACCCAGTACTTC
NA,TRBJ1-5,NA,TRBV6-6,CASSYSANQPQHF,TGTGCCAGCAGTTACTCAGCCAATCAGCCCCAGCATTTT
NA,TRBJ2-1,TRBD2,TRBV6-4,CASSPLAGGPSEQFF,TGTGCCAGCAGTCCTCTTGCGGGAGGACCCAGTGAGCAGTTCTTC
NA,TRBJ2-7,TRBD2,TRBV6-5,CASSRGERGYEQYF,TGTGCCAGCAGCCGGGGGGAGCGGGGGTACGAGCAGTACTTC
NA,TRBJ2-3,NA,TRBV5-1,CASSLELTDTQYF,TGCGCCAGCAGCTTGGAACTGACAGATACGCAGTATTTT
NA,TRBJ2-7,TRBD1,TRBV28,CASSLSQGANEQYF,TGTGCCAGCAGTTTATCCCAGGGGGCAAACGAGCAGTACTTC
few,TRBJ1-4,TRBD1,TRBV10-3,CAISTTGDNEKLFF,TGTGCCATCAGCACGACAGGGGATAATGAAAAACTGTTTTTT
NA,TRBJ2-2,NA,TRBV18,CASSPVRSDTGELFF,TGTGCCAGCTCACCTGTGCGTTCGGACACCGGGGAGCTGTTTTTT
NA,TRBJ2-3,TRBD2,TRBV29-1,CSAHEGVAGGTDTQYF,TGCAGCGCCCACGAGGGAGTAGCGGGAGGGACAGATACGCAGTATTTT
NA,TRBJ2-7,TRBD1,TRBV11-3,CASSRTRDRSYEQYF,TGTGCCAGCAGCAGAACCCGGGACAGATCCTACGAGCAGTACTTC
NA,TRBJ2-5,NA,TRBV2,CASRTGYQETQYF,TGTGCCAGCAGGACAGGTTATCAAGAGACCCAGTACTTC
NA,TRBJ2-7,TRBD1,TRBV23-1,CASSRMGDSQGEQYF,TGCGCCAGCAGTCGCATGGGGGACAGCCAAGGCGAGCAGTACTTC
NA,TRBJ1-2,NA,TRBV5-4,CASSQTGFDYGYTF,TGTGCCAGCAGCCAGACTGGGTTCGACTATGGCTACACCTTC
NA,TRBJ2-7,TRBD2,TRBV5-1,CASSPPSGRAVEQYF,TGCGCCAGCAGCCCACCTAGCGGGAGGGCGGTCGAGCAGTACTTC
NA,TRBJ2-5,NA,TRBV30,CAWNGGFYEQYF,TGTGCCTGGAATGGAGGCTTCTACGAACAGTACTTC
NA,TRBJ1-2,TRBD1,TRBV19,CASSMAGDRGWGYTF,TGTGCCAGTAGTATGGCCGGAGACAGGGGTTGGGGCTACACCTTC